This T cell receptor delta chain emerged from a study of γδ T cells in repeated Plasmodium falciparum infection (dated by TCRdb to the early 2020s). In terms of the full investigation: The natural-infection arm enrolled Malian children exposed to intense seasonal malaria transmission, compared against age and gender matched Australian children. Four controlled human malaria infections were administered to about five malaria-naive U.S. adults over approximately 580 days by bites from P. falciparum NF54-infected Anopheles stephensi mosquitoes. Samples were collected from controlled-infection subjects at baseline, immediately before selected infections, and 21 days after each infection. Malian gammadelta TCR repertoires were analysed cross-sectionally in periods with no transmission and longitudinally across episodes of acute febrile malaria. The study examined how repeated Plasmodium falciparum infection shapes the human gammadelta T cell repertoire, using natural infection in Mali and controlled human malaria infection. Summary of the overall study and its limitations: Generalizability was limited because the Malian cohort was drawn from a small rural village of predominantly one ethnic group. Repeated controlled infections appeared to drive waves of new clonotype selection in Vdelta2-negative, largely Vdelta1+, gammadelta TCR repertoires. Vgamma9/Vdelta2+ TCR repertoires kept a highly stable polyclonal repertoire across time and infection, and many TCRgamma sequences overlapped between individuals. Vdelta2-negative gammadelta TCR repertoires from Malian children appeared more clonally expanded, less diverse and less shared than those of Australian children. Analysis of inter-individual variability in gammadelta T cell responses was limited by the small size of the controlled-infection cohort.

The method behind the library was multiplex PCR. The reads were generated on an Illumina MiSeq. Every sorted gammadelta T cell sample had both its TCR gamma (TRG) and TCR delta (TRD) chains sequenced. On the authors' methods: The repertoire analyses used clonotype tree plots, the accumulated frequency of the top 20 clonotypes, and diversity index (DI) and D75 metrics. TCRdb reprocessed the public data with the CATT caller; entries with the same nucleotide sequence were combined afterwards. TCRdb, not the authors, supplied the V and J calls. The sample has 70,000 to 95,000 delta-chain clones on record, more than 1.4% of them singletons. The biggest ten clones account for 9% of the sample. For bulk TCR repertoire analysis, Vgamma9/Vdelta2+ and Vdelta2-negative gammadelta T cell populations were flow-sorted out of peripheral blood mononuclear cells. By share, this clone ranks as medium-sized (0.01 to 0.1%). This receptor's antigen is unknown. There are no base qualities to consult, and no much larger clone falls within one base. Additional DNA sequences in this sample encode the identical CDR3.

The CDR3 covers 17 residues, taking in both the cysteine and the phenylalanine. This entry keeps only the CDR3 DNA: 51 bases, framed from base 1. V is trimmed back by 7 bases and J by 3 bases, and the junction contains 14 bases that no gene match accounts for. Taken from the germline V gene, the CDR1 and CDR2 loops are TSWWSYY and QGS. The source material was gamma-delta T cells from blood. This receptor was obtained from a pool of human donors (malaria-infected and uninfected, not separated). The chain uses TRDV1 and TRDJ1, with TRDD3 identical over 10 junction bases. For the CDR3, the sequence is CALATLLRGIRSDKLIF. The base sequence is TGTGCTCTTGCGACTCTCCTACGGGGGATACGATCCGATAAACTCATCTTT.